Following are 15 T cell receptor beta chains from one sample sequenced in a study of early T cells in non-severe SARS-CoV-2 infection (TCRdb year 2021). The library was produced with 5' RACE. TCRdb names NextSeq 500 as the instrument used. TCRdb's own reprocessing of the public reads used fastp at Q25 and MiXCR and kept productive beta chains. A single entry per CDR3 protein holds the most common genes and DNA from its merged rows. The sample table shows just under 85,000 distinct CDR3 sequences, and about 10% are seen once. The ten top clones hold over 7.5% of the sample. The sequencing here drew on whole blood, taken at baseline. These receptors all come from an adult who was a healthcare worker with PCR-confirmed SARS-CoV-2 infection or an uninfected control (not recorded which).

This clonotype was seen at least ten times. The V and J genes are TRBV5-5 and TRBJ2-7, with D possibly being TRBD2 (6 bases). Per the germline V gene, CDR1 is SGHKS and CDR2 is YYEKEE (reference sequence). The CDR3 has 12 residues. Trimming removed 4 bases from V and 9 bases from J, with 14 bases in between. This CDR3 reads CASSQLEGGQYF. The CDR3 nucleotides are TGTGCCAGCAGCCAACTGGAGGGCGGGCAGTACTTC.

The rearrangement links TRBV7-9 to TRBJ2-1, with D unresolved. The V gene's germline CDR1 is SEHNR and CDR2 FQNEAQ (reference sequence). The V end lost 7 bases, the J end lost 2 bases, and 15 bases lay between the germline ends. The CDR3 length is 15 residues. The DNA for the CDR3 is TGTGCCAGCAATCATCCAGCCCTACCCTACAATGAGCAGTTCTTC. The encoded protein is CASNHPALPYNEQFF.

The chain couples TRBV7-9 to TRBJ1-6, with D perhaps matching TRBD1 (5 bases). The CDR3 loop spans 15 amino acids. With 1 base removed from V and 7 bases from J, the gap between germline ends came to 11 bases. Germline CDR1 is SEHNR and CDR2 is FQNEAQ (reference sequence). CDR3 in DNA: TGTGCCAGCAGCTTAGATCCCGGGGGGAATTCACCCCTCCACTTT. This translates into CASSLDPGGNSPLHF.

This clonotype was seen a handful of times. The chain is built from TRBV3-1 and TRBJ1-1; D is undetermined. Trimming removed 1 base at V and 11 bases at J, with 8 bases between. This CDR3 has 11 amino acids. Germline CDR1 LGHDT, CDR2 YNNKEL (reference sequence). The CDR3 reads CASSQGGGAFF. In nucleotides, the CDR3 is TGTGCCAGCAGCCAAGGAGGCGGGGCTTTCTTT.

The chain links TRBV27 to TRBJ2-1, with 8 bases that match TRBD2. Germline values: CDR1 MNHEY, CDR2 SMNVEV (reference sequence). The CDR3 sequence is 13 residues long. Unmatched junction bases numbered 4, after V lost 5 bases and J lost 7 bases. The CDR3, as DNA: TGTGCCAGCAGTCAGGGGACTAGGAATGAGCAGTTCTTC. Translating it yields CASSQGTRNEQFF.

The V and J genes are TRBV18 and TRBJ1-6; possible D gene TRBD1, 5 bases. Trimming removed 2 bases from V and 14 bases from J, with 10 bases in between. Germline V lookup: CDR1 KGHSH, CDR2 LQKENI. This CDR3 has 12 amino acids. The CDR3 DNA sequence: TGTGCCAGCTCACCAGGGGGAATTACCCTCCACTTT. Protein sequence: CASSPGGITLHF.

CDR3 sequence: CASSSGTGNSPLHF. CDR3 DNA sequence: TGTGCCAGCAGTTCCGGGACCGGTAATTCACCCCTCCACTTT. The V call is TRBV7-6, the J call TRBJ1-6; D perhaps matches TRBD1 (5 bases). CDR1 SGHVS and CDR2 FNYEAQ come from the germline V gene. Trimming pared 6 bases from V and 6 bases from J, leaving 12 bases between. The CDR3 is 14 residues long.

The chain employs TRBV15 and TRBJ2-3, with D unresolved. This CDR3 is built from 13 residues. Germline CDR1 and CDR2: LNHNV and YYDKDF (reference sequence). With 0 bases removed from V and 11 bases from J, the gap between germline ends came to 12 bases. CDR3 region: CATSRDSGPQQYF. In DNA, the CDR3 is TGTGCCACCAGCAGAGACTCAGGACCCCAGCAGTATTTT. Supplemented by reference TRBV15 and TRBJ2-3, the full variable domain reads DAMVIQNPRYQVTQFGKPVTLSCSQTLNHNVMYWYQQKSSQAPKLLFHYYDKDFNNEADTPDNFQSRRPNTSFCFLDIRSPGLGDTAMYLCATSRDSGPQQYFGPGTRLTVL.

V is TRBV7-2 and J is TRBJ2-1, with TRBD2 identical over 7 bases. CDR1 is SGHTA and CDR2 is FQGNSA in the germline V gene. Germline trimming cut 1 base from V and 4 bases from J; bases unmatched to any gene: 4. This CDR3 region has 15 residues. The CDR3 DNA is TGTGCCAGCAGCTTAGTGGCGGGAGTATACAATGAGCAGTTCTTC. It is translated as CASSLVAGVYNEQFF.

This clonotype was observed at least ten times. The rearrangement links TRBV7-3 to TRBJ1-1; TRBD1 agrees at 7 bases. V shed 5 bases, J shed 3 bases, and the junction held 3 bases outside the gene matches. Germline V lookup: CDR1 SGHTA, CDR2 FQGTGA. The CDR3 runs 13 residues. The CDR3 here is CASSHDRDTEAFF. CDR3 nucleotides: TGTGCCAGCAGCCACGACAGGGACACTGAAGCTTTCTTT.

There are a few counts of this clonotype. V and J are TRBV12-3 or TRBV12-4 and TRBJ2-1; no clear D gene. This CDR3 spans 14 amino acids. V lost 3 bases and J 2 bases, leaving 8 bases between the germline ends. For the CDR3, the DNA is TGTGCCAGCAGTTTGACGCGGACCTACAATGAGCAGTTCTTC. Protein: CASSLTRTYNEQFF.

The J gene is TRBJ2-1, the V gene TRBV19, with TRBD2 matching over 12 bases. Trimming cost V 3 bases and J 10 bases; bases outside gene matches: 4. The CDR3 length is 14 residues. Germline lookup yields CDR1 LNHDA and CDR2 SQIVND (reference sequence). This CDR3 is CASSILAGGREQFF. The CDR3 nucleotides are TGTGCCAGTAGTATCCTAGCGGGAGGGCGGGAGCAGTTCTTC.

This chain links TRBV2 with TRBJ2-1; no clear D. Germline V gene data show CDR1 as SNHLY and CDR2 as FYNNEI. This CDR3 comprises 12 residues. V was shortened by 5 bases and J by 4 bases, with 6 bases between the two germline ends. The CDR3 loop reads CASSREYNEQFF. CDR3 in DNA: TGTGCCAGCAGTCGTGAATACAATGAGCAGTTCTTC. The full variable domain, completed using reference TRBV2 and TRBJ2-1, is EPEVTQTPSHQVTQMGQEVILRCVPISNHLYFYWYRQILGQKVEFLVSFYNNEISEKSEIFDDQFSVERPDGSNFTLKIRSTKLEDSAMYFCASSREYNEQFFGPGTRLTVL.

The chain employs TRBV5-1 and TRBJ2-7; D perhaps matches TRBD1 (5 bases). This CDR3 is built from 15 residues. The ends were cut back, 0 bases at V and 3 bases at J, with 13 bases in the middle. Germline-derived CDR1 and CDR2 are SGHRS and YFSETQ. The CDR3 region has the DNA TGCGCCAGCAGCTTGGAGGGGAATCTCTACTACGAGCAGTACTTC. Amino acids: CASSLEGNLYYEQYF.

This clonotype was seen only a few times. The rearrangement uses TRBV28 and TRBJ2-5, with D possibly matching TRBD2 (7 bases). Germline CDR1 and CDR2: MDHEN and SYDVKM. This CDR3 spans 13 amino acids. V was trimmed by 7 bases and J by 5 bases, leaving 14 bases between them. The CDR3 DNA reads TGTGCCAGCACCCTAGGGGGGGTGGAGACCCAGTACTTC. It codes for CASTLGGVETQYF.